A single sample is the source of the 20 T cell receptor beta chains below, sequenced in a study of blood T cell repertoires in COVID-19. Data came from immunoSEQ multiplex PCR; TCRdb stores just in-frame clones and leaves some out. The sample has approximately 130,000 clones, 75% to 90% seen once. Sequenced material: peripheral blood. These receptor sequences come from a human donor in a cohort sampled during active COVID-19.

Note on this clone: Other DNA sequences from this sample encode an identical CDR3 as well. The chain uses TRBV7-2 and TRBJ1-1; 10 nucleotides line up with TRBD1. Trimming at V came to 3 bases and at J to 2 bases, leaving 3 bases not matched to a gene. This CDR3 has 15 amino acids. Germline CDR1 reads SGHTA; CDR2 reads FQGNSA. CDR3 sequence reads: CASSFDRGRNTEAFF. The DNA of the CDR3 is TGTGCCAGCAGCTTCGACAGGGGGCGTAACACTGAAGCTTTCTTT.

V usage is TRBV3-1 (or the pseudogene TRBV3-2) and J usage is TRBJ2-7, with 12 bases identical to TRBD1. Per germline, CDR1 LGHDT and CDR2 YNNKEL (reference sequence). Unmatched junction bases numbered 10, after V lost 4 bases and J lost 6 bases. This CDR3 contains 16 residues. DNA of the CDR3: TGTGCCAGCAGCCCCCGGGACAGGGGGCGTCCAGGCGAGCAGTACGTC. This translates into CASSPRDRGRPGEQYV.

The chain is built from TRBV6-6 and TRBJ2-4; 8 bases align to TRBD2. CDR1 and CDR2 (germline): MNHNY, SVGAGI (reference sequence). The CDR3 length is 13 residues. V trimming: 7 bases; J trimming: 8 bases; junction bases outside the gene matches: 7. The CDR3: CASIPPGGDIQYF. Here the CDR3 DNA reads TGTGCCAGCATCCCCCCCGGGGGGGACATTCAGTACTTC.

The genes are TRBV19 and TRBJ1-2; D gene uncertain. Germline-derived CDR1 and CDR2 are LNHDA and SQIVND (reference sequence). The CDR3 runs to 13 residues. V was pared by 0 bases and J by 7 bases, with 9 bases between. This CDR3 is CASSIDLGGGYTF. CDR3 coding DNA: TGTGCCAGTAGTATAGATTTAGGAGGTGGCTACACCTTC.

The chain recombines TRBV7-2 with TRBJ2-7; 9 nucleotides match TRBD1. Germline lookup yields CDR1 SGHTA and CDR2 FQGNSA. Germline trimming cut 3 bases from V and 4 bases from J; bases unmatched to any gene: 16. This CDR3 has 18 residues. This chain's CDR3 is CASSFTGQGKPKTYEQYF. The CDR3 bases are TGTGCCAGCAGCTTTACCGGACAGGGGAAACCGAAAACGTACGAGCAGTACTTC.

The V and J genes are TRBV2 and TRBJ2-1; unclear D gene. CDR3 size: 14 residues. V shed 7 bases and J shed 1 base, with 11 bases lying between them. Germline CDR1 is SNHLY and CDR2 is FYNNEI. The CDR3 here is CASKRDGSYNEQFF. As DNA, the CDR3 is TGTGCCAGCAAGCGAGACGGTTCCTACAATGAGCAGTTCTTC. Supplemented by reference TRBV2 and TRBJ2-1, the full variable domain reads EPEVTQTPSHQVTQMGQEVILRCVPISNHLYFYWYRQILGQKVEFLVSFYNNEISEKSEIFDDQFSVERPDGSNFTLKIRSTKLEDSAMYFCASKRDGSYNEQFFGPGTRLTVL.

This clone was found a few times. The gene calls are TRBV9 and TRBJ2-1, with D possibly matching TRBD2 (5 bases). Germline V lookup: CDR1 SGDLS, CDR2 YYNGEE. V dropped 4 bases and J dropped 0 bases, with 11 bases sitting between them. The CDR3 covers 15 residues. This CDR3 is CASSPIGDSYNEQFF. CDR3 DNA sequence: TGTGCCAGCAGCCCCATCGGGGACTCCTACAATGAGCAGTTCTTC.

This clone has more than one count but fewer than ten. This chain joins TRBV25-1 and TRBJ1-4, with 7 bases identical to TRBD1. The V gene's germline CDR1 is MGHDK and CDR2 SYGVNS. V was clipped by 3 bases and J by 8 bases; unmatched bases: 6. The CDR3 has 14 residues. The CDR3 sequence: CASSDWGQMEKLFF. As DNA, the CDR3 is TGTGCCAGCAGTGACTGGGGACAGATGGAAAAACTGTTTTTT. The variable domain in full, with the rest retrieved from reference TRBV25-1 and TRBJ1-4, is EADIYQTPRYLVIGTGKKITLECSQTMGHDKMYWYQQDPGMELHLIHYSYGVNSTEKGDLSSESTVSRIRTEHFPLTLESARPSHTSQYLCASSDWGQMEKLFFGSGTQLSVL.

The genes are TRBV10-3 and TRBJ2-3; D remains ambiguous. Trimming removed 10 bases from V and 0 bases from J, with 11 bases in between. The CDR3 spans 13 residues. CDR1 is ENHRY and CDR2 is SYGVKD in the germline V gene. The chain's CDR3 is CANRNRSTDTQYF. DNA for the CDR3: TGTGCCAATCGAAATCGGAGCACAGATACGCAGTATTTT.

This clone was counted a single time. The gene calls are TRBV19 and TRBJ1-2; 8 bases are shared with TRBD1. The germline gives CDR1 LNHDA, CDR2 SQIVND (reference sequence). This CDR3 is built from 14 residues. V lost 5 bases to trimming and J lost 7 bases; unmatched junction nucleotides: 9. CDR3 nucleotides: TGTGCCAGTAGTTCGAGACAGGGGAGTTTTGGCTACACCTTC. This sequence encodes CASSSRQGSFGYTF. The full variable domain, rest sourced from reference TRBV19 and TRBJ1-2, is DGGITQSPKYLFRKEGQNVTLSCEQNLNHDAMYWYRQDPGQGLRLIYYSQIVNDFQKGDIAEGYSVSREKKESFPLTVTSAQKNPTAFYLCASSSRQGSFGYTFGSGTRLTVV.

The V and J genes are TRBV9 and TRBJ2-1; 7 bases line up with TRBD2. J gave up 8 bases and V 4 bases, and 12 bases lay outside the gene matches. The germline CDR1 and CDR2 sequences are SGDLS and YYNGEE. The CDR3 extends over 15 amino acids. CDR3 in amino acids: CASSPGGGMVDEQFF. The CDR3 bases are TGTGCCAGCAGCCCTGGGGGGGGGATGGTCGATGAGCAGTTCTTC.

J is TRBJ2-3 and V is TRBV7-2; the match to TRBD1 covers 9 bases. The germline CDR1 and CDR2 sequences are SGHTA and FQGNSA. After removal of 5 bases from V and 4 bases from J, the junction contained 4 bases not matched to a gene. The length of the CDR3 is 14 residues. CDR3: CASSQDRGADTQYF. CDR3 nucleotides: TGTGCCAGCAGCCAGGACAGGGGCGCAGATACGCAGTATTTT.

This clone was found many times. This rearrangement joins TRBV3-1 (or the pseudogene TRBV3-2) to TRBJ2-5, with 7 positions matching TRBD2. CDR3 length equals 14 residues. Germline CDR1 reads LGHDT; CDR2 reads YNNKEL (reference sequence). V shed 1 base and J 5 bases; nucleotides not matched to a gene: 4. The CDR3 loop is CASSQGFGGETQYF. CDR3 sequence (DNA): TGTGCCAGCAGCCAAGGGTTCGGGGGGGAGACCCAGTACTTC.

CDR3 in DNA: TGTGCCAGCAGCACCCATCCTGGGGGGGGCAACGAGCAGTACTTC. This sequence encodes CASSTHPGGGNEQYF. The V gene is TRBV9, the J gene TRBJ2-7; possible D gene TRBD2, 7 bases. In germline, CDR1 is SGDLS, CDR2 YYNGEE. The CDR3 totals 15 residues. The germline V and J ends were trimmed by 4 bases and 5 bases, with 19 bases remaining between them.

In this sample, this clone turned up a few times. J is TRBJ1-5 and V is TRBV9, with D perhaps matching TRBD1 (5 bases). V lost 7 bases, J lost 9 bases, and 14 bases lay in between. The length of the CDR3 is 12 residues. The germline V gene has CDR1 SGDLS and CDR2 YYNGEE. The CDR3 region is CASGGAGWPQHF. CDR3 DNA: TGTGCCAGCGGCGGGGCGGGATGGCCCCAGCATTTT. The full variable domain, with the rest looked up from reference TRBV9 and TRBJ1-5, is DSGVTQTPKHLITATGQRVTLRCSPRSGDLSVYWYQQSLDQGLQFLIQYYNGEERAKGNILERFSAQQFPDLHSELNLSSLELGDSALYFCASGGAGWPQHFGDGTRLSIL.

A single count supports this clone. The chain recombines TRBV30 with TRBJ1-5; perhaps TRBD1 as D (6 bases). V gave up 0 bases and J gave up 4 bases, with 10 bases separating them. CDR3 length: 14 amino acids. The V gene's germline CDR1 is GTSNPN and CDR2 SVGIG (reference sequence). In DNA, the CDR3 is TGTGCCTGGAGTGTAGGGACATTTAATCAGCCCCAGCATTTT. It is translated as CAWSVGTFNQPQHF.

The V call is TRBV6-5, the J call TRBJ2-7; TRBD1 agrees at 7 bases. Germline assignment: CDR1 MNHEY and CDR2 SVGAGI. The CDR3 is made up of 15 amino acids. J lost 2 bases, V lost 4 bases, and 8 bases had no gene match. The CDR3 DNA sequence: TGTGCCAGCAGTTTCCTGGGGACAGCGACCTACGAGCAGTACTTC. Translating it yields CASSFLGTATYEQYF.

This clone showed up just a few times. This rearrangement joins TRBV6-4 to TRBJ2-3, with TRBD1 matching 10 bases. Germline loops: CDR1 MRHNA, CDR2 SNTAGT. There are 15 residues in the CDR3. Unmatched junction bases numbered 0, after V lost 2 bases and J lost 1 base. The CDR3 loop reads CASSDGTGGTDTQYF. The DNA for the CDR3 is TGTGCCAGCAGTGACGGGACAGGGGGCACAGATACGCAGTATTTT.

The rearrangement links TRBV30 to TRBJ2-1; no reliable D call. The V gene lost 7 bases and the J gene lost 0 bases, with 10 bases spanning the gap. Germline CDR1 is GTSNPN and CDR2 is SVGIG (reference sequence). The CDR3 totals 13 residues. The CDR3: CASQLSSYNEQFF. Here the CDR3 DNA reads TGTGCCTCCCAGTTAAGCTCCTACAATGAGCAGTTCTTC.

The chain couples TRBV6-1 to TRBJ1-1, with D possibly matching TRBD1 (6 bases). Per the germline V gene, CDR1 is MNHNS and CDR2 is SASEGT. The V end lost 0 bases, the J end lost 4 bases, and 12 bases lay between the germline ends. The CDR3 spans 15 residues. Here the CDR3 DNA reads TGTGCCAGCAGTGAAGCAGCTGGGGGCGGCACTGAAGCTTTCTTT. Translation gives CASSEAAGGGTEAFF.